This is a list of T cell receptor beta chains from one sample in a study of blood T cells in healthy people across ages. MiXCR, applied by TCRdb to the 5' RACE reads, yields one record per CDR3 protein. The sample lists 1,500,000 or so distinct CDR3 sequences, almost 60% occurring once. Input material: blood. These receptors were obtained from a man aged 18 to 29 in good health. Both conserved end residues are part of each CDR3. The D gene is left open where the match is weak. Size tells how often a clone was seen (once, few, many) or the class of an expanded clone, and some rows leave it out.

j_gene,abundance,v_gene,d_gene,CDR3aa,CDR3nt
TRBJ2-5,-,TRBV2,-,CASSEVSSLETQYF,TGTGCCAGCAGTGAAGTCAGTAGTTTGGAGACCCAGTACTTC
TRBJ2-4,-,TRBV10-1,-,CASSETGVREQYF,TGCGCCAGCAGTGAGACGGGGGTGAGGGAGCAGTACTTC
TRBJ1-1,-,TRBV12-3/TRBV12-4,TRBD1,CASSPGQGMVTEAFF,TGTGCCAGCAGTCCTGGACAGGGGATGGTCACTGAAGCTTTCTTT
TRBJ2-7,once,TRBV11-2,-,CASGRKYEQYF,TGTGCCAGCGGGCGAAAATACGAGCAGTACTTC
TRBJ2-4,-,TRBV5-4,-,CASSLVTVAKNIQYF,TGTGCCAGCAGCTTGGTCACAGTAGCCAAAAACATTCAGTACTTC
TRBJ2-3,-,TRBV27,-,CASMERGASSDTQYF,TGTGCCAGCATGGAGAGGGGAGCTTCCTCAGATACGCAGTATTTT
TRBJ1-2,-,TRBV7-2,-,CASSPPPGGLKSYTF,TGTGCCAGCAGCCCACCTCCCGGGGGGCTAAAGAGCTACACCTTC
TRBJ2-1,few,TRBV4-3,TRBD2,CASSQETSLAGGPGYEQFF,TGCGCCAGCAGCCAAGAAACATCCCTAGCGGGGGGGCCGGGCTATGAGCAGTTCTTC
TRBJ1-2,-,TRBV25-1,-,CASSVTSGGYTF,TGTGCCAGCAGTGTCACCTCCGGTGGCTACACCTTC
TRBJ2-1,-,TRBV3-1,TRBD2,CASSQVFGGGNEQFF,TGTGCCAGCAGCCAAGTCTTTGGCGGGGGCAATGAGCAGTTCTTC
TRBJ1-1,-,TRBV20-1,-,CSAESAGSSRDTEAFF,TGCAGTGCTGAGTCGGCCGGGTCTTCTCGGGACACTGAAGCTTTCTTT
TRBJ2-7,-,TRBV10-3,TRBD2,CAISWREGSYEQYF,TGTGCCATCTCATGGCGGGAGGGTTCCTACGAGCAGTACTTC
TRBJ2-2,-,TRBV12-3/TRBV12-4,-,CASRLSLGELFF,TGTGCCAGCAGGCTTTCCCTCGGGGAGCTGTTTTTT
TRBJ1-5,few,TRBV27,-,CASSTAQGSNQPQHF,TGTGCCAGCAGTACAGCACAGGGTAGCAATCAGCCCCAGCATTTT
TRBJ2-1,few,TRBV11-2,-,CASRESYNEQFF,TGTGCCAGCAGGGAGTCCTACAATGAGCAGTTCTTC
TRBJ1-2,-,TRBV20-1,-,CSARASRYTF,TGCAGTGCTAGGGCCAGTCGCTACACCTTC
TRBJ2-7,-,TRBV4-1,-,CASSAPGRQYEQYF,TGCGCCAGCAGCGCCCCGGGACGACAATACGAGCAGTACTTC
TRBJ1-2,-,TRBV30,-,CAWSTPGRLSGGYTF,TGTGCCTGGAGTACTCCGGGGAGGCTCTCAGGGGGCTACACCTTC
TRBJ2-6,-,TRBV9,-,CASSVYASSGANVLTF,TGTGCCAGCAGCGTTTACGCCAGCTCTGGGGCCAACGTCCTGACTTTC
TRBJ2-1,-,TRBV25-1,TRBD1,CASSEGQVYNEQFF,TGTGCCAGCAGTGAAGGACAGGTGTACAATGAGCAGTTCTTC
TRBJ2-2,-,TRBV4-1,-,CASSQVQDTGELFF,TGCGCCAGCAGCCAAGTCCAGGATACCGGGGAGCTGTTTTTT
TRBJ2-1,-,TRBV27,-,CASSSFDPSYEQFF,TGTGCCAGCAGTTCCTTCGACCCTAGCTATGAGCAGTTCTTC
TRBJ2-1,few,TRBV27,-,CASSIYKNNEQFF,TGTGCCAGCAGCATTTACAAAAACAATGAGCAGTTCTTC
TRBJ2-7,-,TRBV27,TRBD1,CASSPRGTGLGEQYF,TGTGCCAGCAGTCCTCGTGGGACAGGTTTAGGCGAGCAGTACTTC